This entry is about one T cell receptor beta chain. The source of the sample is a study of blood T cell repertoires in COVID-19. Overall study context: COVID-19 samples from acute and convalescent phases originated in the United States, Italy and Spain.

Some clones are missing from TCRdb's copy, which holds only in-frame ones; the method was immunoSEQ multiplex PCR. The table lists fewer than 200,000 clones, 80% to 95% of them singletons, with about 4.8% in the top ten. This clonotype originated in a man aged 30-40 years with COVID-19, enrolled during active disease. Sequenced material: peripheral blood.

CDR3 in amino acids: CASSLGRDTIYF. The DNA of the CDR3 is TGTGCCAGCAGTCTGGGGAGAGACACCATATATTTT. This chain links TRBV28 with TRBJ1-3; no firm D call. Trimming removed 5 bases from V and 8 bases from J, with 10 bases in between. The CDR3 consists of 12 residues. CDR1 is MDHEN, CDR2 SYDVKM, per germline.